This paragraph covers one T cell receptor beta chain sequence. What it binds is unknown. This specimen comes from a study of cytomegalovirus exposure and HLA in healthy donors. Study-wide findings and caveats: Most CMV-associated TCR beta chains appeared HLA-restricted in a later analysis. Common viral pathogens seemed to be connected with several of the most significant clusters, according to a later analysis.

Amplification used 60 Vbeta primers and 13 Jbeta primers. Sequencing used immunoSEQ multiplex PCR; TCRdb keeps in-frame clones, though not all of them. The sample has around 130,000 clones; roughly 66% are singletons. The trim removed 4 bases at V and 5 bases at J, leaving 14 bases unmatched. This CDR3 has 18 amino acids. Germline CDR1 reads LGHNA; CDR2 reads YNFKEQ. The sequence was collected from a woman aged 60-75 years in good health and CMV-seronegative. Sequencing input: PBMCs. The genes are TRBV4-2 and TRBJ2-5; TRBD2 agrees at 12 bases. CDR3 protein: CASSRTLSGLAGQETQYF. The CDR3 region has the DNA TGTGCCAGCAGCCGAACCCTGAGTGGACTAGCGGGACAGGAGACCCAGTACTTC.